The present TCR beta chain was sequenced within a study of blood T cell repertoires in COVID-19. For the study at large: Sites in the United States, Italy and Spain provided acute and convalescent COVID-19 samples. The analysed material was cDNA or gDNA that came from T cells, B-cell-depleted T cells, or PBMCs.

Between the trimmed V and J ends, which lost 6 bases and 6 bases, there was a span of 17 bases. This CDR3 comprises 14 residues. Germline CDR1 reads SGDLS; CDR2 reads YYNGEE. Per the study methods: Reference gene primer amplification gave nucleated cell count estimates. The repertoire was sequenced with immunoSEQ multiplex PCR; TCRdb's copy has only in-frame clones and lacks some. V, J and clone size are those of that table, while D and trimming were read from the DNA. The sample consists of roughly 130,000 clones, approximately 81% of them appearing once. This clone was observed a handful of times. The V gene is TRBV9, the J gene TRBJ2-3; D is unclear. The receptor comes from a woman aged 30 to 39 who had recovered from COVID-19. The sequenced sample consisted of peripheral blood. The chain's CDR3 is CASTLKQYGDTQYF. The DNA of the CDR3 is TGTGCCAGCACTTTGAAACAGTACGGCGATACGCAGTATTTT. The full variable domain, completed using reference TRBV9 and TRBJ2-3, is DSGVTQTPKHLITATGQRVTLRCSPRSGDLSVYWYQQSLDQGLQFLIQYYNGEERAKGNILERFSAQQFPDLHSELNLSSLELGDSALYFCASTLKQYGDTQYFGPGTRLTVL.